The 2 T cell receptor beta chains given below trace back to one sample, sequenced in a study of blood T cells in healthy people across ages (dated by TCRdb to between 2014 and 2017). Libraries were constructed by 5' RACE. TCRdb names Illumina HiSeq 2500 as the instrument used. A second PCR of about 7 to 12 cycles was run with a J-beta primer mix and a sample-barcoded 5' primer. TCRdb reprocessing: public reads trimmed at Q25 with fastp, clones called with MiXCR, in-frame beta chains kept. Duplicate CDR3 protein sequences are folded into a single record with the most common DNA and genes. The sample data list about a million distinct CDR3 sequences, and roughly half of these were observed just once. Of the sample, 20% to 25% falls within the top ten clones. The sequenced sample consisted of blood. These receptors were collected from a woman aged 55-70 years in good health.

This chain joins TRBV6-5 and TRBJ2-5, with 8 bases identical to TRBD2. Trimming took 4 bases from V and 4 from J; bases not matched to a gene: 8. The CDR3 has 15 residues. CDR1 MNHEY and CDR2 SVGAGI come from the germline V gene. The CDR3 reads CASSSREGRRETQYF. The CDR3 region has the DNA TGTGCCAGCAGTTCACGGGAGGGCCGTCGAGAGACCCAGTACTTC.

The rearrangement joins TRBV7-2 to TRBJ2-1; 14 positions agree with TRBD2. V gave up 3 bases and J gave up 7 bases; unmatched junction bases: 14. Germline lookup yields CDR1 SGHTA and CDR2 FQGNSA. CDR3 length: 19 amino acids. CDR3 DNA sequence: TGTGCCAGCAGCTTCCCCCTCAAGGGACTAGCGGGAGTAGGGAATGAGCAGTTCTTC. Translation gives CASSFPLKGLAGVGNEQFF.